This T cell receptor (beta chain) comes out of a study of T-cell memory formation after mild COVID-19. Whole-study context: TCR clusters were mostly donor specific.

CDR1 and CDR2 from the germline V gene are LGHDT and YNNKEL (reference sequence). V dropped 4 bases and J dropped 1 base, with 15 bases sitting between them. This CDR3 contains 16 residues. In the case of this clonotype: Its antigen is currently unknown.

TCRdb re-analysed the 5' RACE reads in MiXCR, keeping a single row per CDR3 protein. In the table there are around 90,000 distinct CDR3 sequences, approximately 16% of which are singletons. Study outcomes and limitations: Mostly located in CM and EM were contracting CD4+ clones, with contracting CD8+ clones located in EMRA.

The chain recombines TRBV3-1 with TRBJ2-3; no definite D call. The origin of this receptor is a man between 18 and 29 years old who had mild COVID-19 (a few samples of this study predate the infection). Cell type and time point are not known. Sequenced material: PBMCs or a T cell subset sorted from them (not recorded which). For the CDR3, the DNA is TGTGCCAGCAGCCCCCTCGCAGACGGACGCACAGATACGCAGTATTTT. It specifies CASSPLADGRTDTQYF.